The 25 T cell receptor beta chains listed next were all sequenced from one sample in a study of shared clonotypes between healthy human individuals. Sequencing was performed with immunoSEQ multiplex PCR; in TCRdb, only in-frame clones are kept and a portion is missing. The sample contains roughly 220,000 clones, 60% to 70% of which appear only once. Sample: memory CD4+ T cells sorted from blood. Subset: CD45RA-negative fraction. The receptors stem from a man aged 25 to 40 in good health.

This chain uses TRBV6-5 with TRBJ2-5; D not resolved. From germline, CDR1 is MNHEY and CDR2 SVGAGI. The CDR3 contains 14 residues. The V end lost 3 bases, the J end lost 4 bases, and 12 bases lay between the germline ends. For the CDR3, the DNA is TGTGCCAGCAGTTATACTGCCCTGGGAGAGACCCAGTACTTC. Its protein product is CASSYTALGETQYF.

This clone was counted only a few times. The gene calls are TRBV5-5 and TRBJ2-7; 9 bases align to TRBD1. CDR3 size: 14 residues. Germline CDR1 is SGHKS and CDR2 is YYEKEE (reference sequence). Germline trimming cut 0 bases from V and 4 bases from J; bases unmatched to any gene: 2. CDR3 in DNA: TGTGCCAGCAGCTTGGGAGGACAGGGGTACGAGCAGTACTTC. Its translation: CASSLGGQGYEQYF.

This clone was detected a few times. The chain uses TRBV27 and TRBJ2-3, with D uncertain. With 2 bases removed from V and 2 bases from J, the gap between germline ends came to 5 bases. Germline CDR1 MNHEY, CDR2 SMNVEV (reference sequence). The CDR3 runs 13 residues. The CDR3 DNA reads TGTGCCAGCAGTTTAACCACCACAGATACGCAGTATTTT. As protein: CASSLTTTDTQYF.

The chain has TRBV10-3 and TRBJ2-5; D might be TRBD2 (5 bases). This CDR3 region has 13 residues. CDR1 is ENHRY and CDR2 is SYGVKD in the germline V gene. V gave up 5 bases and J gave up 5 bases, with 12 bases separating them. CDR3 in DNA: TGTGCCATCAGTTTAGGGTGGAGGGAGACCCAGTACTTC. Protein product: CAISLGWRETQYF.

The V call is TRBV6-1, the J call TRBJ1-3; 7 bases are shared with TRBD1. Germline V CDR1 and CDR2: MNHNS, SASEGT. The CDR3 loop spans 16 amino acids. V lost 2 bases, J lost 2 bases, and 6 bases stayed unmatched. CDR3 nucleotide sequence: TGTGCCAGCAGTGAAACCTGGACAGGTACTGGAAACACCATATATTTT. Its protein is CASSETWTGTGNTIYF.

V gene TRBV5-5 combines with J gene TRBJ2-2; no clear D. Trimming took 4 bases from V and 7 from J, leaving 5 bases between them. The CDR3 extends over 11 amino acids. Germline CDR1 reads SGHKS; CDR2 reads YYEKEE (reference sequence). The CDR3 loop reads CASSARGELFF. For the CDR3, the DNA is TGTGCCAGCAGCGCCCGCGGGGAGCTGTTTTTT.

The genes are TRBV7-8 and TRBJ2-3; no clear D. The CDR3 totals 16 residues. V shed 1 base and J shed 1 base, with 12 bases lying between them. From germline, CDR1 is SGHVS and CDR2 FQNEAQ. CDR3 coding DNA: TGTGCCAGCAGCTTAGGTCGTTTTGCGGGCACAGATACGCAGTATTTT. Translation gives CASSLGRFAGTDTQYF.

On this clone itself: An end of the junction does not agree with germline; a read error may underlie this. The V call is TRBV7-2, the J call TRBJ2-7, with D perhaps assigned TRBD1 or TRBD2 (5 bases each). The germline CDR1 and CDR2 sequences are SGHTA and FQGNSA. The length of the CDR3 is 14 residues. This chain's CDR3 is CASSFLHSEGEQHF. The CDR3 DNA reads as TGTGCCAGCAGCTTCTTGCACAGCGAAGGGGAGCAGCACTTC. Full variable domain (outside the CDR3, taken from reference TRBV7-2 and TRBJ2-7): GAGVSQSPSNKVTEKGKDVELRCDPISGHTALYWYRQSLGQGLEFLIYFQGNSAPDKSGLPSDRFSAERTGGSVSTLTIQRTQQEDSAVYLCASSFLHSEGEQHFGPGTRLTVT.

The genes are TRBV11-1 and TRBJ2-5; D gene ambiguous. The ends were cut back, 4 bases at V and 5 bases at J, with 5 bases in the middle. The germline V gene has CDR1 SGHAT and CDR2 FQDESV (reference sequence). CDR3 size: 11 residues. As DNA, the CDR3 is TGTGCCAGCAGCTCGCTGGAGACCCAGTACTTC. Translated, it gives CASSSLETQYF.

The V and J genes are TRBV7-3 and TRBJ2-7, with 9 positions matching TRBD2. CDR3 size: 15 residues. Germline-derived CDR1 and CDR2 are SGHTA and FQGTGA. J was trimmed by 3 bases and V by 2 bases; bases with no gene match: 5. The CDR3 DNA reads as TGTGCCAGCAGCTTATGGGCTAGCGGGATCTACGAGCAGTACTTC. It translates to CASSLWASGIYEQYF.

J is TRBJ1-2 and V is TRBV6-1; D is possibly TRBD1 (5 bases). Germline loops: CDR1 MNHNS, CDR2 SASEGT. The CDR3 sequence is 15 residues long. Trimming shortened V by 8 bases and J by 6 bases, and 22 bases separated the two germline ends. The CDR3 DNA follows: TGTGCCAGCCGCACCGGAGCAGGGTGGCTCGATGGCTACACCTTC. Its protein is CASRTGAGWLDGYTF.

The chain links TRBV2 to TRBJ2-1, with unresolved D. The germline gives CDR1 SNHLY, CDR2 FYNNEI. This CDR3 is built from 15 residues. The V end lost 7 bases, the J end lost 2 bases, and 15 bases lay between the germline ends. CDR3 sequence: CASKVALLPYNEQFF. CDR3 DNA: TGTGCCAGCAAGGTAGCTCTACTCCCCTACAATGAGCAGTTCTTC.

V is TRBV6-1 and J is TRBJ1-5; D may be TRBD1 (6 bases). This CDR3 is built from 16 residues. Germline-derived CDR1 and CDR2 are MNHNS and SASEGT. Trimming removed 3 bases from V and 7 bases from J, with 19 bases in between. The CDR3: CASSDARVGGGQPQHF. The CDR3 DNA reads as TGTGCCAGCAGTGACGCGAGGGTTGGGGGCGGGCAGCCCCAGCATTTT.

The chain employs TRBV5-1 and TRBJ2-1, with D uncertain. V gave up 4 bases and J gave up 7 bases, with 6 bases separating them. Germline assignment: CDR1 SGHRS and CDR2 YFSETQ. This CDR3 contains 11 residues. The CDR3 here is CASSLSNEQFF. CDR3 bases: TGCGCCAGCAGCCTTAGTAATGAGCAGTTCTTC.

This chain uses TRBV19 with TRBJ1-1; perhaps TRBD1 as D (5 bases). V lost 7 bases, J lost 0 bases, and 12 bases lay in between. Germline V gene lookup returns CDR1 LNHDA and CDR2 SQIVND (reference sequence). The CDR3 has 14 residues. CDR3 in DNA: TGTGCCAGTAAAACGACAGATATGAACACTGAAGCTTTCTTT. It codes for CASKTTDMNTEAFF.

The gene calls are TRBV28 and TRBJ2-7; 7 bases are shared with TRBD2. Germline loops: CDR1 MDHEN, CDR2 SYDVKM. Trimming at V came to 6 bases and at J to 2 bases, leaving 10 bases not matched to a gene. This CDR3 has 15 amino acids. The CDR3 is CASSLLGAGAYEQYF. The CDR3 DNA is TGTGCCAGCAGCCTGCTAGGCGCGGGAGCCTACGAGCAGTACTTC.

The J gene is TRBJ2-2, the V gene TRBV4-2; TRBD2 might be the D (5 bases). V lost 0 bases to trimming and J lost 5 bases, with 16 bases between them. The germline CDR1 and CDR2 sequences are LGHNA and YNFKEQ. The CDR3 runs 17 residues. The CDR3 DNA sequence: TGTGCCAGCAGCCAAGATCTTAGGGAGTTCGATACCGGGGAGCTGTTTTTT. Encoded protein: CASSQDLREFDTGELFF.

The table lists this clone with a few counts. The gene calls are TRBV19 and TRBJ1-4; 7 positions agree with TRBD1. The J segment lost 7 bases and the V segment lost 7 bases, leaving 6 bases of the junction unmatched. CDR1 is LNHDA and CDR2 is SQIVND in the germline V gene (reference sequence). This CDR3 has 13 amino acids. CDR3 sequence: CASTDREGEKLFF. The DNA of the CDR3 is TGTGCCAGTACTGACAGGGAAGGTGAAAAACTGTTTTTT.

The chain has TRBV5-1 and TRBJ2-2, with 8 bases matching TRBD1. This CDR3 comprises 15 residues. CDR1 and CDR2 from the germline V gene are SGHRS and YFSETQ. With 7 bases clipped from V and 7 bases from J, the junction kept 12 bases outside the gene matches. In nucleotides, the CDR3 is TGCGCCAGCGGCCAGACGGGACAGGCGGGCGGGGAGCTGTTTTTT. This encodes CASGQTGQAGGELFF.

This clone appeared many times. The rearrangement joins TRBV5-1 to TRBJ2-5; TRBD1 might be the D (6 bases). V lost 3 bases, J lost 5 bases, and 11 bases lay in between. The CDR3 totals 13 residues. Per the germline V gene, CDR1 is SGHRS and CDR2 is YFSETQ. The DNA of the CDR3 is TGCGCCAGCAGCTATGACAGGTGGGAGACCCAGTACTTC. Its protein is CASSYDRWETQYF. Looking up the rest from reference TRBV5-1 and TRBJ2-5 gives the full variable domain: KAGVTQTPRYLIKTRGQQVTLSCSPISGHRSVSWYQQTPGQGLQFLFEYFSETQRNKGNFPGRFSGRQFSNSRSEMNVSTLELGDSALYLCASSYDRWETQYFGPGTRLLVL.

This clone came up a few times. The rearrangement uses TRBV28 and TRBJ1-2, with D unresolved. V was clipped by 6 bases and J by 6 bases, with 20 bases between them. Germline CDR1 reads MDHEN; CDR2 reads SYDVKM. The CDR3 has 15 residues. The CDR3, as DNA: TGTGCCAGCAGCCGCCCGGCGGGTAATTTCGATGGCTACACCTTC. It specifies CASSRPAGNFDGYTF.

The rearrangement links TRBV18 to TRBJ2-7; a possible D gene is TRBD1 (5 bases). CDR1 KGHSH and CDR2 LQKENI come from the germline V gene. The CDR3 sequence is 14 residues long. V shed 2 bases and J shed 0 bases, with 8 bases lying between them. CDR3: CASSPIDSSYEQYF. CDR3 nucleotides: TGTGCCAGCTCACCAATCGACAGCTCCTACGAGCAGTACTTC. Filled out from reference TRBV18 and TRBJ2-7, the complete variable domain reads NAGVMQNPRHLVRRRGQEARLRCSPMKGHSHVYWYRQLPEEGLKFMVYLQKENIIDESGMPKERFSAEFPKEGPSILRIQQVVRGDSAAYFCASSPIDSSYEQYFGPGTRLTVT.

The chain carries TRBV10-3 and TRBJ2-3; D may be TRBD1 (6 bases). The CDR3 consists of 15 residues. The V end was cut by 6 bases, the J end by 9 bases, with 22 bases between. The germline CDR1 and CDR2 sequences are ENHRY and SYGVKD. The DNA of the CDR3 is TGTGCCATCAGCCTAAATTTAAATAACAGGGAAACGCAGTATTTT. Encoded protein: CAISLNLNNRETQYF.

The chain has TRBV5-1 and TRBJ2-2, with 8 bases that match TRBD1. CDR3 size: 18 residues. Germline CDR1 and CDR2: SGHRS and YFSETQ. J gave up 0 bases and V 4 bases, and 11 bases lay outside the gene matches. For the CDR3, the DNA is TGCGCCAGCAGCGTCCGGGACAGGAGCCTCTCGAACACCGGGGAGCTGTTTTTT. It encodes CASSVRDRSLSNTGELFF.

This chain uses TRBV9 with TRBJ2-5; TRBD1 matches at 7 bases. Germline loops: CDR1 SGDLS, CDR2 YYNGEE. The CDR3 spans 14 residues. V lost 6 bases, J lost 2 bases, and 7 bases stayed unmatched. CDR3 sequence (DNA): TGTGCCAGCAACTCAGGACAGGCGCAAGAGACCCAGTACTTC. As protein: CASNSGQAQETQYF.